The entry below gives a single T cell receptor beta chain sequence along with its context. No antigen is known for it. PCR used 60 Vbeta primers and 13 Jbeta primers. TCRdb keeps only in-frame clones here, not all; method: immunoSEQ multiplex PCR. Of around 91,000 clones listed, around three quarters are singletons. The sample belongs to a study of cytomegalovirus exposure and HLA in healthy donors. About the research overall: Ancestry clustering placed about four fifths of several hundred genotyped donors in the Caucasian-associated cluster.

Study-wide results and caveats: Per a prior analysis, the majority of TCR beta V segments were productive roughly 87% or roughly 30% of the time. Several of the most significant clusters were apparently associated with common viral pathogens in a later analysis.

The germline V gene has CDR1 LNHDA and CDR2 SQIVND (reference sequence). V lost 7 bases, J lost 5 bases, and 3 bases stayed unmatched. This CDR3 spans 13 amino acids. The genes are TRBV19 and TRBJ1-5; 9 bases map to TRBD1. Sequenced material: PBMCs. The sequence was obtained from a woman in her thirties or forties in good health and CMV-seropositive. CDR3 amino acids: CASTGQGDQPQHF. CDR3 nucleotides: TGTGCCAGTACGGGACAGGGCGATCAGCCCCAGCATTTT. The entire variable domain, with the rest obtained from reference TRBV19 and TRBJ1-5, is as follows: DGGITQSPKYLFRKEGQNVTLSCEQNLNHDAMYWYRQDPGQGLRLIYYSQIVNDFQKGDIAEGYSVSREKKESFPLTVTSAQKNPTAFYLCASTGQGDQPQHFGDGTRLSIL.